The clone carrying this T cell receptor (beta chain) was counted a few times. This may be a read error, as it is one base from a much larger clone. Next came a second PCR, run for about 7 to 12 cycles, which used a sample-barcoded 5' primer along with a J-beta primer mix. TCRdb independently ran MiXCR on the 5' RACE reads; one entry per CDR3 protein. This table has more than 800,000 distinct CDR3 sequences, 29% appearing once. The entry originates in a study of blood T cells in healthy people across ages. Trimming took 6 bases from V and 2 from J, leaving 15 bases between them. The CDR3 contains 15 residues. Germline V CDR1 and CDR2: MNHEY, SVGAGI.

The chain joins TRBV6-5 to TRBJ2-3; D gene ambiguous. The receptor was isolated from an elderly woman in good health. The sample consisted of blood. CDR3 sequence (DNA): TGTGCCAGCAGACCCGCTCCGATTCACACAGATACGCAGTATTTT. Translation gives CASRPAPIHTDTQYF.